The 21 T cell receptor beta chains listed next were all sequenced from one sample in a study of CD8+CD57+ T cells in acquired aplastic anemia (dated by TCRdb to the late 2010s). Patients chosen for sequencing had shown expansion of CD8+CD57+ cells by flow cytometry. The sample was run on an Illumina HiSeq 2000. Genomic DNA was used as template for profiling of TCR beta VDJ combinations and CDR3 sequences. TCRdb handled the public reads itself, with Q25 trimming in fastp and clone calling in MiXCR, and kept productive beta chains. Under each unique CDR3 protein, matching rows form one entry showing the most common genes and DNA. The sample table records 150,000 to 200,000 distinct CDR3 sequences; approximately 48% of these occur just once. The top ten hold 10% to 15% of the sample. Sequencing was done on a sample of sorted CD4+, CD8+, or CD8+CD57+ T cells (not recorded which) from PBMCs. The receptors come from a human donor with aplastic anemia.

The V call is TRBV20-1, the J call TRBJ2-1; no clear D. Germline V CDR1 and CDR2: DFQATT, SNEGSKA (reference sequence). V dropped 0 bases and J dropped 3 bases, with 9 bases sitting between them. CDR3 length equals 14 residues. As DNA, the CDR3 is TGCAGTGCTAGAGATCAGGCCAGCTACAATGAGCAGTTCTTC. It is translated as CSARDQASYNEQFF.

This clonotype has a handful of counts. The CDR3 reads CASSSLGSGEKLFF. CDR3 nucleotides: TGTGCCAGCAGTTCCCTCGGGTCTGGGGAAAAACTGTTTTTT. The chain couples TRBV28 to TRBJ1-4; no firm D call. Trimming pared 4 bases from V and 8 bases from J, leaving 14 bases between. CDR3 size: 14 residues. CDR1 and CDR2 (germline): MDHEN, SYDVKM.

The gene calls are TRBV7-2 and TRBJ2-7; D is unresolved. Trimming pared 1 base from V and 3 bases from J, leaving 13 bases between. The CDR3 consists of 15 residues. Germline assignment: CDR1 SGHTA and CDR2 FQGNSA. CDR3 sequence: CASSLELRTHYEQYF. In DNA, the CDR3 is TGTGCCAGCAGCTTAGAGCTACGAACGCACTACGAGCAGTACTTC.

This clonotype was detected ten times or more. The chain recombines TRBV7-9 with TRBJ2-6, with D perhaps matching TRBD1 or TRBD2 (5 bases each). Trimming stripped 5 bases from V and 2 bases from J, with 16 bases between. The CDR3 has 17 residues. Per the germline V gene, CDR1 is SEHNR and CDR2 is FQNEAQ (reference sequence). The CDR3 protein is CASSLGTMGAGANVLTF. CDR3 in DNA: TGTGCCAGCAGCCTCGGTACAATGGGGGCTGGGGCCAACGTCCTGACTTTC.

This clonotype was counted many times. CDR3 sequence reads: CSASGPGSGNEQFF. As DNA, the CDR3 is TGCAGTGCTAGCGGACCGGGGTCTGGCAATGAGCAGTTCTTC. The chain links TRBV20-1 to TRBJ2-1, with TRBD2 as a possible D gene (5 bases). The V gene lost 3 bases and the J gene lost 6 bases, with 15 bases spanning the gap. There are 14 residues in the CDR3. Germline CDR1 and CDR2: DFQATT and SNEGSKA (reference sequence).

CDR3 region: CASSLTRFDTQYF. CDR3 in DNA: TGTGCCAGCAGCTTAACAAGATTTGATACGCAGTATTTT. The chain is built from TRBV7-6 and TRBJ2-3, with D unresolved. V gave up 2 bases and J gave up 6 bases, with 9 bases separating them. Germline V lookup: CDR1 SGHVS, CDR2 FNYEAQ. The CDR3 extends over 13 amino acids.

The sample holds many counts of this clonotype. The chain links TRBV7-9 to TRBJ2-6; TRBD1 might be the D (6 bases). This CDR3 contains 14 residues. CDR1 and CDR2 from the germline V gene are SEHNR and FQNEAQ (reference sequence). Trimming removed 10 bases from V and 6 bases from J, with 16 bases in between. CDR3 sequence reads: CAINRQAEANVLTF. CDR3 in DNA: TGTGCCATTAACCGACAGGCGGAGGCCAACGTCCTGACTTTC.

The genes are TRBV24-1 and TRBJ2-1; D is uncertain. This CDR3 spans 13 amino acids. Germline V lookup: CDR1 KGHDR, CDR2 SFDVKD. V lost 0 bases to trimming and J lost 12 bases, with 11 bases between them. CDR3 amino acids: CATSDLYREGQFF. CDR3 DNA sequence: TGTGCCACCAGTGATTTGTATAGGGAAGGGCAGTTCTTC.

This clonotype appeared many times. The V and J genes are TRBV5-1 and TRBJ2-3; D gene unclear. The V end was cut by 0 bases, the J end by 7 bases, with 9 bases between. The CDR3 loop spans 13 amino acids. The germline CDR1 and CDR2 sequences are SGHRS and YFSETQ. The CDR3 coding sequence is TGCGCCAGCAGCTTGGATAGTTTCAATACGCAGTATTTT. It codes for CASSLDSFNTQYF.

This clonotype was recorded only once. V is TRBV7-3 and J is TRBJ1-6; no firm D call. Trimming removed 4 bases at V and 10 bases at J, with 8 bases between. CDR1 and CDR2 (germline): SGHTA, FQGTGA. This CDR3 has 12 residues. CDR3 region: CASSWAGSPLHF. The CDR3 DNA follows: TGTGCCAGCAGCTGGGCGGGGTCACCCCTCCACTTT.

The chain recombines TRBV20-1 with TRBJ2-5; D may match TRBD1 or TRBD2 (5 bases each). CDR3 length equals 12 residues. The germline V gene has CDR1 DFQATT and CDR2 SNEGSKA (reference sequence). Trimming shortened V by 0 bases and J by 7 bases, and 9 bases separated the two germline ends. The CDR3 region is CSARDGTGTQYF. DNA for the CDR3: TGCAGTGCTAGAGATGGGACGGGGACCCAGTACTTC.

About this clonotype: This clone may be a read error of a much larger clone one base away. The gene calls are TRBV13 and TRBJ1-3; D might be TRBD1 (6 bases). Trimming removed 8 bases at V and 4 bases at J, with 18 bases between. Per the germline V gene, CDR1 is PRHDT and CDR2 is FYEKMQ (reference sequence). This CDR3 is built from 15 residues. The CDR3, as DNA: TGTGCCAGCGGCGACCGGGGGGGCTCGGGAAACACCATATATTTT. Translating it yields CASGDRGGSGNTIYF. Combining the CDR3 with reference TRBV13 and TRBJ1-3 gives the whole variable domain AAGVIQSPRHLIKEKRETATLKCYPIPRHDTVYWYQQGPGQDPQFLISFYEKMQSDKGSIPDRFSAQQFSDYHSELNMSSLELGDSALYFCASGDRGGSGNTIYFGEGSWLTVV.

This clonotype appeared many times. V gene TRBV7-2 combines with J gene TRBJ1-5, with 7 nucleotides matching TRBD1. V lost 2 bases, J lost 7 bases, and 8 bases stayed unmatched. The CDR3 runs to 15 residues. Per the germline V gene, CDR1 is SGHTA and CDR2 is FQGNSA. For the CDR3, the DNA is TGTGCCAGCAGCTTAATGCAGGGGGTCCACCAGCCCCAGCATTTT. This translates into CASSLMQGVHQPQHF.

This clonotype was observed many times. The chain links TRBV2 to TRBJ2-5; no clear D gene. V was clipped by 4 bases and J by 7 bases, with 7 bases between them. Germline V gene data show CDR1 as SNHLY and CDR2 as FYNNEI. The CDR3 contains 11 residues. The CDR3 protein is CASSAGGTQYF. Written as DNA, the CDR3 is TGTGCCAGCAGTGCGGGTGGGACCCAGTACTTC.

This clonotype was detected many times. The chain couples TRBV2 to TRBJ2-3, with D hard to call. V lost 0 bases and J 5 bases, leaving 6 bases between the germline ends. Germline V gene data show CDR1 as SNHLY and CDR2 as FYNNEI. The CDR3 runs to 13 residues. The CDR3 DNA follows: TGTGCCAGCAGTGAAGCAGGCGTAGATACGCAGTATTTT. Amino acid sequence: CASSEAGVDTQYF.

The chain combines TRBV12-5 with TRBJ1-3; TRBD1 is a possible D gene (5 bases). V dropped 6 bases and J dropped 2 bases, with 11 bases sitting between them. The CDR3 is made up of 14 amino acids. CDR1 is LGHNT and CDR2 is FRNRAP in the germline V gene. CDR3 DNA: TGTGCTAGTGGGGACACGGTGGCTGGAAACACCATATATTTT. Translated, it gives CASGDTVAGNTIYF.

Ten or more counts support this clonotype. The chain employs TRBV11-2 and TRBJ2-7; 15 nucleotides agree with TRBD2. Unmatched junction bases numbered 15, after V lost 5 bases and J lost 4 bases. Germline V gene sequence: CDR1 SGHAT, CDR2 FQNNGV. This CDR3 has 19 amino acids. The CDR3: CASSPGVGLAGGSVYEQYF. CDR3 in DNA: TGTGCCAGCAGCCCCGGTGTGGGACTAGCGGGGGGTTCGGTGTACGAGCAGTACTTC.

The rearrangement joins TRBV2 to TRBJ2-7; 12 bases match TRBD2. The J segment lost 3 bases and the V segment lost 8 bases, leaving 5 bases of the junction unmatched. The CDR3 has 14 residues. Germline values: CDR1 SNHLY, CDR2 FYNNEI. CDR3 in DNA: TGTGCCAGCGCCTCGGGACTAGCGGGCTACGAGCAGTACTTC. Amino acid sequence: CASASGLAGYEQYF. Full variable domain (outside the CDR3, taken from reference TRBV2 and TRBJ2-7): EPEVTQTPSHQVTQMGQEVILRCVPISNHLYFYWYRQILGQKVEFLVSFYNNEISEKSEIFDDQFSVERPDGSNFTLKIRSTKLEDSAMYFCASASGLAGYEQYFGPGTRLTVT.

The rearrangement joins TRBV10-3 to TRBJ2-2, with D hard to call. The CDR3 is 13 residues long. Germline V gives CDR1 ENHRY, CDR2 SYGVKD. V shed 6 bases and J shed 1 base, with 6 bases lying between them. The CDR3 protein is CAISTENTGELFF. The CDR3, as DNA: TGTGCCATCAGCACGGAGAACACCGGGGAGCTGTTTTTT.

The chain joins TRBV10-3 to TRBJ2-7, with D hard to call. The ends were cut back, 8 bases at V and 1 base at J, with 12 bases in the middle. This CDR3 has 13 amino acids. CDR1 is ENHRY, CDR2 SYGVKD, per germline. The DNA for the CDR3 is TGTGCCATCTGGGATTCTTCGTCCTACGAGCAGTACTTC. Translation gives CAIWDSSSYEQYF.

This clonotype came up once. The chain has TRBV25-1 and TRBJ1-3; no definite D call. Trimming took 5 bases from V and 4 from J, leaving 12 bases between them. This CDR3 has 14 residues. The germline V gene encodes CDR1 MGHDK and CDR2 SYGVNS. The CDR3 protein is CASSFGVQGNTIYF. CDR3 sequence (DNA): TGTGCCAGCAGTTTCGGGGTACAAGGAAACACCATATATTTT.